These 8 T cell receptor beta chains were all obtained from the same sample, sequenced in a study of OX40 agonist ivuxolimab in advanced cancers. TCRdb's copy holds only in-frame clones and misses some; the assay was immunoSEQ multiplex PCR. The sample has 60,000 to 75,000 clones, around 93% seen once. The source material was CD4+ or CD8+ T cells sorted from blood, sampled in a trial of the OX40 agonist ivuxolimab. These receptors originate from an adult with an advanced solid tumor such as melanoma, head and neck, liver or kidney cancer.

The rearrangement links TRBV11-2 to TRBJ2-7, with D perhaps TRBD2 (6 bases). The CDR3 extends over 16 amino acids. V lost 1 base to trimming and J lost 3 bases, with 16 bases between them. Germline V gene sequence: CDR1 SGHAT, CDR2 FQNNGV. CDR3 sequence reads: CASSLGPSGEFYEQYF. The CDR3 DNA is TGTGCCAGCAGCTTAGGGCCATCGGGGGAATTCTACGAGCAGTACTTC. Based on the CDR3 plus reference TRBV11-2 and TRBJ2-7, the full variable domain is EAGVAQSPRYKIIEKRQSVAFWCNPISGHATLYWYQQILGQGPKLLIQFQNNGVVDDSQLPKDRFSAERLKGVDSTLKIQPAKLEDSAVYLCASSLGPSGEFYEQYFGPGTRLTVT.

The table lists this clone with a count of one. The chain has TRBV28 and TRBJ2-5; 7 bases map to TRBD1. Germline CDR1 is MDHEN and CDR2 is SYDVKM. The junction had 17 bases not matched to a gene; V was cut back by 4 bases and J by 6 bases. The CDR3 loop spans 17 amino acids. The CDR3 sequence: CASSWGQSLSSRKTQYF. CDR3 coding DNA: TGTGCCAGCAGTTGGGGACAGTCCTTGTCATCGAGAAAGACCCAGTACTTC.

This clone has more than one count but fewer than ten. CDR3 in DNA: TGTGCCAGCAGTCCTGATGACGGGTCCTACGAGCAGTACTTC. Protein sequence: CASSPDDGSYEQYF. The chain combines TRBV9 with TRBJ2-7; D uncertain. The germline V gene encodes CDR1 SGDLS and CDR2 YYNGEE. Trimming pared 5 bases from V and 1 base from J, leaving 13 bases between. The CDR3 extends over 14 amino acids.

A remark on this clone: Mismatch with germline at one junction end may stem from a read error. The chain combines TRBV7-7 with TRBJ2-3; the D is unclear. Germline V gene sequence: CDR1 SSHAT, CDR2 FNYEAQ (reference sequence). This CDR3 region has 13 residues. The CDR3 protein is CASSQHLGDTQYF. The CDR3 bases are TGTGCTAGCAGCCAGCACCTGGGAGATACGCAGTATTTT. The full variable domain, rest sourced from reference TRBV7-7 and TRBJ2-3, is GAGVSQSPRYKVTKRGQDVTLRCDPISSHATLYWYQQALGQGPEFLTYFNYEAQPDKSGLPSDRFSAERPEGSISTLTIQRTEQRDSAMYRCASSQHLGDTQYFGPGTRLTVL.

The chain combines TRBV9 with TRBJ2-1; D is perhaps TRBD1 (7 bases). Trimming shortened V by 3 bases and J by 7 bases, and 14 bases separated the two germline ends. CDR1 is SGDLS, CDR2 YYNGEE, per germline. The CDR3 covers 14 residues. The CDR3 nucleotides are TGTGCCAGCAGCGGGGGGGACAGTGGTAATGAGCAGTTCTTC. It is translated as CASSGGDSGNEQFF.

The CDR3 sequence is CASRAYGEEVGGYTF. Here the CDR3 DNA reads TGCGCCAGCAGGGCCTATGGGGAGGAGGTCGGTGGCTACACCTTC. The chain couples TRBV10-2 to TRBJ1-2; no clear D. The germline V gene has CDR1 WSHSY and CDR2 SAAADI. Trimming shortened V by 6 bases and J by 7 bases, and 21 bases separated the two germline ends. The CDR3 extends over 15 amino acids.

The rearrangement joins TRBV6-6 to TRBJ1-2, with D hard to call. This CDR3 has 16 residues. Germline-derived CDR1 and CDR2 are MNHNY and SVGAGI (reference sequence). The ends were cut back, 2 bases at V and 2 bases at J, with 15 bases in the middle. The CDR3 protein is CASSYETLRTNYGYTF. Written as DNA, the CDR3 is TGTGCCAGCAGTTACGAGACACTGAGAACAAACTATGGCTACACCTTC.

This clone was recorded only once. The rearrangement links TRBV15 to TRBJ1-5, with D unresolved. CDR1 is LNHNV, CDR2 YYDKDF, per germline (reference sequence). V lost 0 bases, J lost 2 bases, and 20 bases lay in between. This CDR3 has 19 amino acids. The CDR3 here is CATSRDGYNPRRGNQPQHF. The CDR3 DNA reads TGTGCCACCAGCAGAGATGGATACAACCCAAGAAGAGGCAATCAGCCCCAGCATTTT.